This T cell receptor (beta chain) was obtained from a study of blood T cell repertoires in COVID-19. For the study at large: Both acute and convalescent COVID-19 samples were obtained from the United States, Italy and Spain. Nucleic acid was either cDNA or gDNA, and it came from T cells, B-cell-depleted T cells, or PBMCs.

The CDR3 has 12 residues. V was pared by 7 bases and J by 2 bases, with 7 bases between. Germline values: CDR1 MNHEY, CDR2 SVGAGI. Clones were read by immunoSEQ multiplex PCR, and TCRdb kept only the in-frame ones, dropping some. In the table there are some 230,000 clones, 80% to 90% of which are singletons. Material: peripheral blood. The TCR sequence derives from a man in his thirties or forties who had recovered from COVID-19. The rearrangement uses TRBV6-5 and TRBJ2-3; D ambiguous. Here the CDR3 DNA reads TGTGCCAGCAAACTGTACACAGATACGCAGTATTTT. Its translation is CASKLYTDTQYF.